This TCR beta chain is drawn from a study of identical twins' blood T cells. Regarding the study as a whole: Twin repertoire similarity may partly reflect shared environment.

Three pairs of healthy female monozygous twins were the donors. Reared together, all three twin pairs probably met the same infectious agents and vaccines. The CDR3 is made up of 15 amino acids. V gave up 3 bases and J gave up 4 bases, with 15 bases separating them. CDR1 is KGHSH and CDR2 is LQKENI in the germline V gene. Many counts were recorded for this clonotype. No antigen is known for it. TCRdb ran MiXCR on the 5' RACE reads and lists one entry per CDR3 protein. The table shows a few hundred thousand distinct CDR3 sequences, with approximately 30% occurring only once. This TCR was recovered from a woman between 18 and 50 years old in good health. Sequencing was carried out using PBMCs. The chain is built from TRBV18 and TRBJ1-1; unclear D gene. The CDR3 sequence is CASSPGISDITEAFF. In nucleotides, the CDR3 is TGTGCCAGCTCACCCGGCATCTCCGATATCACTGAAGCTTTCTTT.